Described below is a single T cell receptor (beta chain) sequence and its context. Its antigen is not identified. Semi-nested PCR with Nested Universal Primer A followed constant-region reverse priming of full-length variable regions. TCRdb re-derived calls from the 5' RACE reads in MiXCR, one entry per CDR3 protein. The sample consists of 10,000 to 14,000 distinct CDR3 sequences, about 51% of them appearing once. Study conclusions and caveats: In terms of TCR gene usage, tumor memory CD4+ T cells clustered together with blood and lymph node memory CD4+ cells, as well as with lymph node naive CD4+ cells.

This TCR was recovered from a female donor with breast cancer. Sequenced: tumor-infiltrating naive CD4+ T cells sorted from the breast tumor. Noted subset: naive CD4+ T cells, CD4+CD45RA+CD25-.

Written as DNA, the CDR3 is TGTGCCAGCAGCTCCGGACAGGGGTCAGGCGAGACCCAGTACTTC. Its protein product is CASSSGQGSGETQYF. The V gene is TRBV7-2, the J gene TRBJ2-5; 9 bases line up with TRBD1. Germline V gene sequence: CDR1 SGHTA, CDR2 FQGNSA. The CDR3 has 15 residues. V was pared by 4 bases and J by 5 bases, with 8 bases of the junction left unmatched. Together with reference TRBV7-2 and TRBJ2-5, the CDR3 gives the full variable domain: GAGVSQSPSNKVTEKGKDVELRCDPISGHTALYWYRQSLGQGLEFLIYFQGNSAPDKSGLPSDRFSAERTGGSVSTLTIQRTQQEDSAVYLCASSSGQGSGETQYFGPGTRLLVL.